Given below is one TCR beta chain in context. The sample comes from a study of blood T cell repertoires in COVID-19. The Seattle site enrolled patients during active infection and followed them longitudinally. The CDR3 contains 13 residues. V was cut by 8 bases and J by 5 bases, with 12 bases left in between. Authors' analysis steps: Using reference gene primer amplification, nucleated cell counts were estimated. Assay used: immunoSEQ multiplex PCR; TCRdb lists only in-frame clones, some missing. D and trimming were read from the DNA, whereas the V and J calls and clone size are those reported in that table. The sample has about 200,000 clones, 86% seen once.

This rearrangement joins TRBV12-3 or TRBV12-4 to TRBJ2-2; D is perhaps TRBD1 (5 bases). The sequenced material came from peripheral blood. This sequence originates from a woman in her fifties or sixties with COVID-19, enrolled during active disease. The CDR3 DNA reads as TGTGCCAGCGGAAATTCAGGGACCGGGGAGCTGTTTTTT. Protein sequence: CASGNSGTGELFF.